The 8 T cell receptor beta chains presented below share a single source sample, sequenced in a study of blood T cells in healthy people across ages. A sample-barcoded 5' primer and a J-beta primer mix were used in a second PCR of about 7 to 12 cycles. One entry per CDR3 protein, called by TCRdb with MiXCR from the 5' RACE reads. The data hold about 930,000 distinct CDR3 sequences, with roughly 29% observed a single time. The same specimen was also included in a second study, on T cells of mothers and their children.

Material: blood. These receptors were taken from a woman in her 40s in good health.

This clonotype was seen a few times. This rearrangement joins TRBV28 to TRBJ2-6; D is unclear. The CDR3 has 14 residues. V was shortened by 4 bases and J by 0 bases, with 4 bases between the two germline ends. In germline, CDR1 is MDHEN, CDR2 SYDVKM. The DNA of the CDR3 is TGTGCCAGCAGTTGCCCCTCTGGGGCCAACGTCCTGACTTTC. Translating it yields CASSCPSGANVLTF.

A few counts support this clonotype. The gene calls are TRBV5-1 and TRBJ2-2; the D gene is possibly TRBD1 (5 bases). The germline V gene has CDR1 SGHRS and CDR2 YFSETQ. The CDR3 extends over 18 amino acids. Trimming pared 0 bases from V and 1 base from J, leaving 16 bases between. CDR3 protein: CASSLEQARLLNTGELFF. CDR3 DNA: TGCGCCAGCAGCTTGGAACAGGCGCGGCTTCTGAACACCGGGGAGCTGTTTTTT.

Points on this clonotype: Since a much larger clone is just one base distant, this may be a read error. The chain has TRBV2 and TRBJ2-5, with 8 bases fitting TRBD2. V gave up 8 bases and J gave up 11 bases; unmatched junction bases: 22. Per the germline V gene, CDR1 is SNHLY and CDR2 is FYNNEI. The CDR3 contains 16 residues. The CDR3 coding sequence is TGTGCCAGCTCGACAGCGGGGGCCCGCTCCTACAATGAGCAGTACTTC. It specifies CASSTAGARSYNEQYF.

This clonotype occurred a few times. V gene TRBV20-1 combines with J gene TRBJ1-5, with TRBD1 matching 10 bases. With V trimmed by 1 base and J by 5 bases, 8 bases remained unmatched. The CDR3 runs to 16 residues. Germline values: CDR1 DFQATT, CDR2 SNEGSKA (reference sequence). The CDR3 DNA is TGCAGTGCTAGAGGCCGGACAGGGGGTGTGGATCAGCCCCAGCATTTT. It translates to CSARGRTGGVDQPQHF.

This sequence joins TRBV6-6 and TRBJ2-7, with 9 bases lining up with TRBD2. The CDR3 runs to 14 residues. The trim removed 4 bases at V and 6 bases at J, leaving 7 bases unmatched. Germline CDR1 is MNHNY and CDR2 is SVGAGI (reference sequence). The CDR3 protein is CASSSQRGVGEQYF. The CDR3 coding sequence is TGTGCCAGCAGTTCCCAGCGGGGGGTTGGCGAGCAGTACTTC.

Regarding this clonotype: This may come from a read error, since a much larger clone is one base off. V gene TRBV4-2 combines with J gene TRBJ2-5; D gene uncertain. Germline assignment: CDR1 LGHNA and CDR2 YNFKEQ. The CDR3 runs 13 residues. CDR3 sequence (DNA): TGTGCCAGCAGCCAAGATTCGGCAGAGGCCCAGTACTTC. Amino acids: CASSQDSAEAQYF.

The chain is built from TRBV7-9 and TRBJ2-4; 9 bases agree with TRBD1. Unmatched junction bases numbered 11, after V lost 4 bases and J lost 13 bases. CDR1 SEHNR and CDR2 FQNEAQ come from the germline V gene (reference sequence). The CDR3 contains 14 residues. The CDR3 DNA reads as TGTGCCAGCAGCTCGCGGACAGGGGATCGGGAGCAGTACTTC. Translating it yields CASSSRTGDREQYF. The full variable domain, with the rest looked up from reference TRBV7-9 and TRBJ2-4, is DTGVSQNPRHKITKRGQNVTFRCDPISEHNRLYWYRQTLGQGPEFLTYFQNEAQLEKSRLLSDRFSAERPKGSFSTLEIQRTEQGDSAMYLCASSSRTGDREQYFGAGTRLSVL.

V and J are TRBV7-8 and TRBJ1-1; D is undetermined. This CDR3 comprises 14 residues. Germline CDR1 and CDR2: SGHVS and FQNEAQ. Deletions cut 3 bases from V and 1 base from J, with 9 bases between. CDR3 DNA: TGTGCCAGCAGCTTGGACGGGTCGAACACTGAAGCTTTCTTT. Protein: CASSLDGSNTEAFF.